This T cell receptor (beta chain) was observed in a study of blood T cell repertoires in COVID-19. Overall study context: The United States, Italy and Spain provided the acute and convalescent COVID-19 samples. The cDNA or gDNA used as material had been derived from T cells, B-cell-depleted T cells, or PBMCs.

Authors' methods: It was from reference gene primer amplification that nucleated cell counts were estimated. Profiled with immunoSEQ multiplex PCR; TCRdb holds only in-frame clones, not every one. V and J calls and clone size are copied from that table; D and trimming were computed from the DNA. The sample has roughly 88,000 clones, approximately 80% seen once; the top ten hold around 16%. The CDR3 is 15 residues long. V lost 0 bases, J lost 10 bases, and 5 bases stayed unmatched. The germline CDR1 and CDR2 sequences are SGHRS and YFSETQ. This sequence joins TRBV5-1 and TRBJ2-1; 12 positions agree with TRBD2. The TCR was taken from an elderly woman with acute or convalescent COVID-19. The sequenced material came from peripheral blood. CDR3: CASSLDPSGGVEQFF. DNA of the CDR3: TGCGCCAGCAGCTTGGACCCTAGCGGGGGGGTCGAGCAGTTCTTC.